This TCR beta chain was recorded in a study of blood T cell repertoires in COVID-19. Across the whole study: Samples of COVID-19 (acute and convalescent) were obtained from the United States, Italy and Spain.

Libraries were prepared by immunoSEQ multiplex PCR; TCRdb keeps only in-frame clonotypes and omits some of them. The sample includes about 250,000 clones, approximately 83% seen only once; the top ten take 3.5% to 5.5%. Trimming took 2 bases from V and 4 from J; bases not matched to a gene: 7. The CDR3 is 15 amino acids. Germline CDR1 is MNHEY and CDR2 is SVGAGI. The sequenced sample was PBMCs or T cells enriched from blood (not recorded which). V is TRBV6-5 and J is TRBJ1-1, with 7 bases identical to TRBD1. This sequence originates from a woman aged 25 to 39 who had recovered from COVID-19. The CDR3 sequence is CASSYRRQGGTEAFF. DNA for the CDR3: TGTGCCAGCAGTTACCGGCGACAGGGCGGCACTGAAGCTTTCTTT.